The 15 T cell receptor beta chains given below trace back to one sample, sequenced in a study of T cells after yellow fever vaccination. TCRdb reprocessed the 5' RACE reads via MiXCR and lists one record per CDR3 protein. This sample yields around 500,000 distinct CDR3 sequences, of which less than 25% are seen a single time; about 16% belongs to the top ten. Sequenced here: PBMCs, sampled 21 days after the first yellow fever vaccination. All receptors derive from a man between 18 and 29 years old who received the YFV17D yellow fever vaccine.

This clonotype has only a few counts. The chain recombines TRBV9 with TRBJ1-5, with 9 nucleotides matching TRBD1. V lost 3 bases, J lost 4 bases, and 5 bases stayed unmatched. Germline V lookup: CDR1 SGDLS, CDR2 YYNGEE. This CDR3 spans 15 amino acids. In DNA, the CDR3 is TGTGCCAGCAGCGGGACAGGGGCTCAAAATCAGCCCCAGCATTTT. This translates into CASSGTGAQNQPQHF.

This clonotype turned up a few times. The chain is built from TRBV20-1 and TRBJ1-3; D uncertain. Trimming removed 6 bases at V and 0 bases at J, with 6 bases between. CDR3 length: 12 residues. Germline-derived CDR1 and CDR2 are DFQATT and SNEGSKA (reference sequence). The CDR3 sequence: CSALHSGNTIYF. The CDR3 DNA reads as TGCAGTGCGCTCCACTCTGGAAACACCATATATTTT.

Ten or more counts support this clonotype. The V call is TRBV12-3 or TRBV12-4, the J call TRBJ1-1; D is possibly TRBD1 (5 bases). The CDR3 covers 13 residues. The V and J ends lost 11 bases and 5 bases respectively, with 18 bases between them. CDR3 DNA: TGTGCCGTCGGGGCCTTTGAGGGGACTGAAGCTTTCTTT. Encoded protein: CAVGAFEGTEAFF.

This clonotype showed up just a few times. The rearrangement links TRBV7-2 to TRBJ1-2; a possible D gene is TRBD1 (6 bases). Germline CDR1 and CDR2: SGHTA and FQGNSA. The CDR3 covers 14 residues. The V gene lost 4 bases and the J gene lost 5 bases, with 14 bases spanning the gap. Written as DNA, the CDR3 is TGTGCCAGCAGCTCCCTTACAGGGCTTTATGGCTACACCTTC. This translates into CASSSLTGLYGYTF.

The CDR3 bases are TGTGCCAGCAGATTATCCCCGGGTGACCCGGCGGGGTTTTCACCCCTCCACTTT. This codes for CASRLSPGDPAGFSPLHF. This chain joins TRBV7-8 and TRBJ1-6; no firm D call. V lost 6 bases and J 9 bases, leaving 27 bases between the germline ends. This CDR3 comprises 18 residues. CDR1 SGHVS and CDR2 FQNEAQ come from the germline V gene.

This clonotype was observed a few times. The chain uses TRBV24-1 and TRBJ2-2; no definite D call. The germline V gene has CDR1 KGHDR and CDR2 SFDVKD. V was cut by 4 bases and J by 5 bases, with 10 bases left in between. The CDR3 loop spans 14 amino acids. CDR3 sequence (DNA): TGTGCCACCAGTGAGTCCACAAGAACCGGGGAGCTGTTTTTT. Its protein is CATSESTRTGELFF.

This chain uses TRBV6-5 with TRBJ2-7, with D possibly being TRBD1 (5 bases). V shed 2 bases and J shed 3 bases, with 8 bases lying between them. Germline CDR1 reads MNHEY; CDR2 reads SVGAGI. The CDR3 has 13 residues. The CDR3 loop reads CASSYDSYYEQYF. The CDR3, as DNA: TGTGCCAGCAGTTACGACAGTTACTACGAGCAGTACTTC.

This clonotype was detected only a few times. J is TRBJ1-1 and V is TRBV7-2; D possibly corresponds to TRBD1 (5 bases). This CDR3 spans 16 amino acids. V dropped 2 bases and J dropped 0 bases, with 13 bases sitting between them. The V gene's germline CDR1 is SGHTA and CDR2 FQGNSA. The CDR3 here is CASSLMGGTMNTEAFF. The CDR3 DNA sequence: TGTGCCAGCAGCTTAATGGGGGGGACGATGAACACTGAAGCTTTCTTT. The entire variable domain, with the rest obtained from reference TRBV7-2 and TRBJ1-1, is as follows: GAGVSQSPSNKVTEKGKDVELRCDPISGHTALYWYRQSLGQGLEFLIYFQGNSAPDKSGLPSDRFSAERTGGSVSTLTIQRTQQEDSAVYLCASSLMGGTMNTEAFFGQGTRLTVV.

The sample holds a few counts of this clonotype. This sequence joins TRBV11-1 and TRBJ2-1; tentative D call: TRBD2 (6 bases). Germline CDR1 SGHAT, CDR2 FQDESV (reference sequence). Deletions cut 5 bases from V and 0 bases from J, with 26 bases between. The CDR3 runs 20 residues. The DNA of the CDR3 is TGTGCCAGCAGCCAACCCCTAGGGCGGGACTCACAAAGCTCCTACAATGAGCAGTTCTTC. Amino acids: CASSQPLGRDSQSSYNEQFF.

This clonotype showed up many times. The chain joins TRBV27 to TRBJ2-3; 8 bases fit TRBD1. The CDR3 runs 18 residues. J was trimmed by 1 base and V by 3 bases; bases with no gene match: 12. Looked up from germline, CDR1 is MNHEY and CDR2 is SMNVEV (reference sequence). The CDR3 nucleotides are TGTGCCAGCAGTTTCGGACAGGGTTGGGCGGGCGGCACAGATACGCAGTATTTT. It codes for CASSFGQGWAGGTDTQYF.

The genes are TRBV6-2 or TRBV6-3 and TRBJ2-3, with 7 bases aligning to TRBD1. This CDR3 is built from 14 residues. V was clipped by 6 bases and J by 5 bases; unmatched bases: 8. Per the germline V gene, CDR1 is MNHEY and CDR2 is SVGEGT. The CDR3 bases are TGTGCCAGCAGACAGGGGCAATTGGGAGATACGCAGTATTTT. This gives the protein CASRQGQLGDTQYF.

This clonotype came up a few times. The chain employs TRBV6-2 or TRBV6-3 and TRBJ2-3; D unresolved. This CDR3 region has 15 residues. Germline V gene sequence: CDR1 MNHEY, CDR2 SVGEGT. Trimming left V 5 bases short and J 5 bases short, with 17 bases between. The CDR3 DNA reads TGTGCCAGCAGTCCGACTGGCATTATGAGAGATACGCAGTATTTT. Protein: CASSPTGIMRDTQYF.

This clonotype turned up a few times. The CDR3 region has the DNA TGCGCCAGCAGCTTGGTGGCGGGGGCCACAGATACGCAGTATTTT. As protein: CASSLVAGATDTQYF. The genes are TRBV5-1 and TRBJ2-3; the D gene is possibly TRBD2 (7 bases). Germline V CDR1 and CDR2: SGHRS, YFSETQ. V was shortened by 0 bases and J by 2 bases, with 10 bases between the two germline ends. CDR3 length: 15 residues.

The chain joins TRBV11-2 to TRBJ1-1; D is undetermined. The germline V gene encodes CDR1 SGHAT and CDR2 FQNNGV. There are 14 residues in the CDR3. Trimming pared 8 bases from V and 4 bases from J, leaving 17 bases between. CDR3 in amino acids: CASLALNSRTEAFF. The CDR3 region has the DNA TGTGCCAGCCTCGCTTTGAACAGCCGCACTGAAGCTTTCTTT.

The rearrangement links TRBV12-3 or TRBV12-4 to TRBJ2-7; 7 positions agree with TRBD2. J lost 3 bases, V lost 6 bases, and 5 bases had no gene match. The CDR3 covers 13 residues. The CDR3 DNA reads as TGTGCCAGCAGGGGGGAGCGGGGCTACGAGCAGTACTTC. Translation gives CASRGERGYEQYF.